This entry lists 15 T cell receptor beta chains sequenced from one sample in a study of T cells after yellow fever vaccination. In TCRdb, the 5' RACE reads were re-called with MiXCR into one record per CDR3 protein. The table has nearly 30,000 distinct CDR3 sequences, over 4.5% seen once; the top ten hold 35% to 50%. The sequencing here drew on CD8+ T cells sorted from PBMCs, taken 10 days after the yellow fever booster vaccination. The receptor source for this set is a man aged 25-45 years who received the YFV17D yellow fever vaccine.

This clonotype was observed many times. An end of the junction does not agree with germline; a read error may underlie this. The rearrangement links TRBV7-8 to TRBJ2-7; 11 bases match TRBD2. Germline V gene sequence: CDR1 SGHVS, CDR2 FQNEAQ. The CDR3 has 17 residues. CDR3 sequence reads: CASSLARLAGKNDEQYF. The CDR3 DNA is TGTGCCAGCAGCCTAGCGCGACTAGCGGGAAAGAACGACGAGCAGTACTTC.

This clonotype has ten or more counts. The genes are TRBV11-3 and TRBJ2-7, with TRBD1 as a possible D gene (5 bases). Germline V lookup: CDR1 SGHNT, CDR2 YENEEA. V gave up 4 bases and J gave up 3 bases, with 10 bases separating them. The CDR3 contains 13 residues. CDR3 residues: CASSSNQGYEQYF. CDR3 nucleotide sequence: TGTGCCAGCAGCTCCAACCAGGGCTACGAGCAGTACTTC.

As to this clonotype: One base away lies a much larger clone, so this may be a sequencing read error. The V gene is TRBV10-2, the J gene TRBJ2-1; 8 bases line up with TRBD2. The trim removed 9 bases at V and 7 bases at J, leaving 8 bases unmatched. CDR3 length equals 13 residues. CDR1 and CDR2 (germline): WSHSY, SAAADI. The CDR3, as DNA: TGCGCCAGTAAGCGGGAGCAGAAAAATGAGCAGTTCTTC. This translates into CASKREQKNEQFF.

The chain links TRBV23-1 to TRBJ2-1, with D perhaps given as TRBD1 or TRBD2 (5 bases each). TRBV23-1 is an open reading frame, and its role is uncertain. The CDR3 runs 12 residues. Trimming left V 11 bases short and J 6 bases short, with 14 bases between. The CDR3 region is CALGVLGNEQFF. The CDR3 DNA reads as TGCGCCCTGGGGGTACTTGGCAATGAGCAGTTCTTC.

This clonotype showed up many times. The V call is TRBV5-6, the J call TRBJ2-2; 10 bases match TRBD2. This CDR3 is 22 amino acids long. Germline CDR1 reads SGHDT; CDR2 reads YYEEEE. Trimming took 2 bases from V and 0 from J; bases not matched to a gene: 19. For the CDR3, the DNA is TGTGCCAGCAGCTTTGGGCTTATTACTCCTACTAGCGGGAAGTCGAACACCGGGGAGCTGTTTTTT. Its translation is CASSFGLITPTSGKSNTGELFF.

This clonotype was observed many times. The chain uses TRBV27 and TRBJ2-2, with 10 bases aligning to TRBD2. The CDR3 totals 18 residues. After removal of 8 bases from V and 3 bases from J, the junction contained 15 bases not matched to a gene. Germline V gives CDR1 MNHEY, CDR2 SMNVEV (reference sequence). The CDR3 region is CASLKSLAGGLYTGELFF. Written as DNA, the CDR3 is TGTGCCAGCCTAAAATCGTTAGCGGGAGGCCTTTACACCGGGGAGCTGTTTTTT.

This clonotype was seen at least ten times. V gene TRBV5-1 combines with J gene TRBJ2-1; tentatively, D is TRBD2 (5 bases). V lost 7 bases to trimming and J lost 6 bases, with 11 bases between them. Per germline, CDR1 SGHRS and CDR2 YFSETQ. The CDR3 spans 12 residues. CDR3 DNA sequence: TGCGCCAGCCACCAGGAGGCCAATGAGCAGTTCTTC. Translating it yields CASHQEANEQFF.

This clonotype was recorded at least ten times. The chain joins TRBV21-1 to TRBJ2-6; the D call in the table, TRBD1, was not verified against the DNA. TRBV21-1 is marked as a pseudogene. This CDR3 region has 16 residues. In nucleotides, the CDR3 is TGTGCCAGCAGCAAATATGACAGGGCTGGGGCCAACGTCCTGACTTTC. It yields the protein CASSKYDRAGANVLTF.

This clonotype was counted ten times or more. The V gene is TRBV5-5, the J gene TRBJ1-5; D remains ambiguous. The germline gives CDR1 SGHKS, CDR2 YYEKEE (reference sequence). Trimming took 0 bases from V and 3 from J, leaving 7 bases between them. The CDR3 contains 14 residues. This CDR3 is CASSLDGDNQPQHF. The CDR3 nucleotides are TGTGCCAGCAGCTTGGATGGAGACAATCAGCCCCAGCATTTT.

The sample holds many counts of this clonotype. The V gene is TRBV21-1, the J gene TRBJ2-7; the table's D call TRBD2 went unverified against the DNA. TRBV21-1 is a known pseudogene. The CDR3 runs 15 residues. CDR3 sequence (DNA): TGTGCCAGCACCACCATAGCGGGAAACATCTACGAGCAGTACTTC. Its protein is CASTTIAGNIYEQYF.

This clonotype has at least ten counts. This chain links TRBV4-1 with TRBJ2-3; TRBD2 aligns across 7 bases. V lost 0 bases, J lost 5 bases, and 8 bases stayed unmatched. Per germline, CDR1 MGHRA and CDR2 YSYEKL. The CDR3 is 16 amino acids. The CDR3 here is CASSQEPASGGDTQYF. CDR3 bases: TGCGCCAGCAGCCAAGAACCGGCTAGCGGTGGAGATACGCAGTATTTT.

The sample holds many counts of this clonotype. V is TRBV30 and J is TRBJ2-1, with 7 bases lining up with TRBD1. This CDR3 is built from 14 residues. V dropped 2 bases and J dropped 1; count of bases not matched to a gene: 2. CDR1 is GTSNPN, CDR2 SVGIG, per germline (reference sequence). CDR3 protein: CAWSPTGSYNEQFF. CDR3 DNA sequence: TGTGCCTGGAGTCCGACAGGGTCCTACAATGAGCAGTTCTTC. The whole variable domain, filled in from reference TRBV30 and TRBJ2-1, reads SQTIHQWPATLVQPVGSPLSLECTVEGTSNPNLYWYRQAAGRGLQLLFYSVGIGQISSEVPQNLSASRPQDRQFILSSKKLLLSDSGFYLCAWSPTGSYNEQFFGPGTRLTVL.

At least ten counts were recorded for this clonotype. This chain uses TRBV7-6 with TRBJ2-2; 14 bases agree with TRBD2. Trimming took 4 bases from V and 6 from J; bases not matched to a gene: 7. The CDR3 has 17 residues. Germline values: CDR1 SGHVS, CDR2 FNYEAQ. CDR3 nucleotides: TGTGCCAGCAGCTCCGGGACTAGCGGGAGCGGCGCCGGGGAGCTGTTTTTT. Its translation: CASSSGTSGSGAGELFF. The whole variable domain, remainder taken from reference TRBV7-6 and TRBJ2-2, is GAGVSQSPRYKVTKRGQDVALRCDPISGHVSLYWYRQALGQGPEFLTYFNYEAQQDKSGLPNDRFSAERPEGSISTLTIQRTEQRDSAMYRCASSSGTSGSGAGELFFGEGSRLTVL.

This clonotype was detected many times. The chain has TRBV9 and TRBJ2-7; perhaps TRBD2 as D (5 bases). The length of the CDR3 is 12 residues. With 7 bases removed from V and 1 base from J, the gap between germline ends came to 9 bases. Per the germline V gene, CDR1 is SGDLS and CDR2 is YYNGEE. The CDR3 region is CASVRDSYEQYF. CDR3 coding DNA: TGTGCCAGCGTACGGGATTCCTACGAGCAGTACTTC. The full variable domain, rest sourced from reference TRBV9 and TRBJ2-7, is DSGVTQTPKHLITATGQRVTLRCSPRSGDLSVYWYQQSLDQGLQFLIQYYNGEERAKGNILERFSAQQFPDLHSELNLSSLELGDSALYFCASVRDSYEQYFGPGTRLTVT.

This clonotype was recorded many times. This rearrangement joins TRBV11-2 to TRBJ2-1; 9 bases agree with TRBD2. The CDR3 covers 15 residues. Germline V gene data show CDR1 as SGHAT and CDR2 as FQNNGV. With V trimmed by 4 bases and J by 3 bases, 4 bases remained unmatched. CDR3 sequence: CASSSETSGYNEQFF. The CDR3 nucleotides read TGTGCCAGCAGCTCGGAGACTAGCGGCTACAATGAGCAGTTCTTC. Complete variable domain (other parts from reference TRBV11-2 and TRBJ2-1): EAGVAQSPRYKIIEKRQSVAFWCNPISGHATLYWYQQILGQGPKLLIQFQNNGVVDDSQLPKDRFSAERLKGVDSTLKIQPAKLEDSAVYLCASSSETSGYNEQFFGPGTRLTVL.